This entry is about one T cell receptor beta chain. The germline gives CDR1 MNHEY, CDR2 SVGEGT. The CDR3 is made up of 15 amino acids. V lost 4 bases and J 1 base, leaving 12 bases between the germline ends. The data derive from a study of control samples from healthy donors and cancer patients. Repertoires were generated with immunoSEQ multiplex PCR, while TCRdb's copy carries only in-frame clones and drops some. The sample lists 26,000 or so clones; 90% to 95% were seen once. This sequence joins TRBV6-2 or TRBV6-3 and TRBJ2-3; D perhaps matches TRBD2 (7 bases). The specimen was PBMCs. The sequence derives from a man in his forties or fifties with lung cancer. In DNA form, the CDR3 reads TGTGCCAGCAGTTCCCGGGGGGCGGGCACAGATACGCAGTATTTT. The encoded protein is CASSSRGAGTDTQYF.